The 11 T cell receptor beta chains reported below all come from one sample, sequenced in a study of T-cell reconstitution after alpha-beta-depleted transplantation in children. Unique molecular identifiers were incorporated into the prepared TCRbeta library. One entry per CDR3 protein, called by TCRdb with MiXCR from the PCR reads. The sample consists of 250,000 to 350,000 distinct CDR3 sequences, roughly 9.5% of them appearing once. The sequencing used PBMCs from the stem cell graft donor, collected from the stem cell graft. These receptors all come from a human donor who donated a stem cell graft to a child with SCID.

This clonotype has more than one count but fewer than ten. V is TRBV19 and J is TRBJ1-2; a possible D gene is TRBD1 (5 bases). The V end lost 3 bases, the J end lost 5 bases, and 10 bases lay between the germline ends. CDR1 is LNHDA, CDR2 SQIVND, per germline (reference sequence). This CDR3 spans 13 amino acids. In DNA form, the CDR3 reads TGTGCCAGTAGTATGAGCAGGGAATATGGCTACACCTTC. It is translated as CASSMSREYGYTF.

The chain carries TRBV20-1 and TRBJ1-1; D remains ambiguous. The CDR3 spans 14 residues. Germline lookup yields CDR1 DFQATT and CDR2 SNEGSKA (reference sequence). Trimming pared 1 base from V and 4 bases from J, leaving 13 bases between. In DNA form, the CDR3 reads TGCAGTGCTAGAGGAATTAATGTAGGCACTGAAGCTTTCTTT. Translating it yields CSARGINVGTEAFF.

The V and J genes are TRBV24-1 and TRBJ2-1; the D is unclear. V was shortened by 8 bases and J by 10 bases, with 17 bases between the two germline ends. Germline CDR1 is KGHDR and CDR2 is SFDVKD. This CDR3 has 13 residues. The CDR3 spells CATKSTGSEEQFF. CDR3 coding DNA: TGTGCCACCAAGAGCACCGGTTCTGAGGAGCAGTTCTTC.

V is TRBV19 and J is TRBJ2-7; TRBD1 matches at 9 bases. Germline CDR1 LNHDA, CDR2 SQIVND (reference sequence). This CDR3 has 15 amino acids. V lost 7 bases and J lost 2; bases outside the gene matches: 9. The chain's CDR3 is CASTRPGQGAYEQYF. CDR3 coding DNA: TGTGCCAGTACGAGGCCGGGACAGGGAGCCTACGAGCAGTACTTC.

Ten or more counts support this clonotype. This chain connects TRBV9 to TRBJ1-2; D perhaps matches TRBD1 (5 bases). Germline V lookup: CDR1 SGDLS, CDR2 YYNGEE. This CDR3 has 16 amino acids. Trimming left V 3 bases short and J 0 bases short, with 15 bases between. This chain's CDR3 is CASSDKGTLTNYGYTF. As DNA, the CDR3 is TGTGCCAGCAGCGACAAGGGGACCCTTACTAACTATGGCTACACCTTC.

This rearrangement joins TRBV5-1 to TRBJ1-1, with 8 bases fitting TRBD1. J gave up 0 bases and V 3 bases, and 7 bases lay outside the gene matches. The CDR3 sequence is 16 residues long. Germline V lookup: CDR1 SGHRS, CDR2 YFSETQ. CDR3 sequence reads: CASSYSWTGLNTEAFF. The CDR3 DNA follows: TGCGCCAGCAGCTACTCCTGGACAGGGCTGAACACTGAAGCTTTCTTT.

The CDR3 DNA sequence: TGTGCCAGCACAACCGGGACAGCTATGAACACTGAAGCTTTCTTT. It yields the protein CASTTGTAMNTEAFF. The chain links TRBV25-1 to TRBJ1-1; 7 bases agree with TRBD1. V dropped 7 bases and J dropped 0; count of bases not matched to a gene: 8. Germline V gene lookup returns CDR1 MGHDK and CDR2 SYGVNS. This CDR3 spans 15 amino acids.

This chain connects TRBV13 to TRBJ1-1, with D perhaps TRBD1 (6 bases). Per the germline V gene, CDR1 is PRHDT and CDR2 is FYEKMQ (reference sequence). The CDR3 runs to 14 residues. In DNA, the CDR3 is TGTTTCTCCCTTGGGGGGCGGATGAACACTGAAGCTTTCTTT. Translating it yields CFSLGGRMNTEAFF. The entire variable domain, with the rest obtained from reference TRBV13 and TRBJ1-1, is as follows: AAGVIQSPRHLIKEKRETATLKCYPIPRHDTVYWYQQGPGQDPQFLISFYEKMQSDKGSIPDRFSAQQFSDYHSELNMSSLELGDSALYFCFSLGGRMNTEAFFGQGTRLTVV.

This chain links TRBV18 with TRBJ1-1, with a possible D match to TRBD1 (5 bases). Germline V gene lookup returns CDR1 KGHSH and CDR2 LQKENI. The CDR3 length is 14 residues. Trimming removed 3 bases at V and 3 bases at J, with 11 bases between. The CDR3 DNA sequence: TGTGCCAGCTCACCTCAGCAGGGCCACACTGAAGCTTTCTTT. Translation: CASSPQQGHTEAFF.

CDR3 sequence reads: CSAQDSLAKNIQYF. CDR3 bases: TGCAGTGCTCAGGACAGCCTAGCCAAAAACATTCAGTACTTC. The chain combines TRBV20-1 with TRBJ2-4; D possibly corresponds to TRBD1 (6 bases). Per the germline V gene, CDR1 is DFQATT and CDR2 is SNEGSKA (reference sequence). The length of the CDR3 is 14 residues. The V and J ends lost 5 bases and 0 bases respectively, with 11 bases between them.

This clonotype was found many times. CDR3 DNA: TGCGCCAGCAGCTTGGATGCCCAGGGGGGCAATCAGCCCCAGCATTTT. Translation gives CASSLDAQGGNQPQHF. This chain links TRBV5-1 with TRBJ1-5; TRBD1 matches 7 bases. The V gene's germline CDR1 is SGHRS and CDR2 YFSETQ. The CDR3 loop spans 16 amino acids. With V trimmed by 0 bases and J by 2 bases, 5 bases remained unmatched.